The rows below give T cell receptor beta chains drawn from one sample of a study of Graves' ophthalmopathy and Graves' hyperthyroidism. TCRdb called the multiplex PCR reads again in MiXCR, with one record for every CDR3 protein. The repertoire holds hundreds of thousands of distinct CDR3 sequences, with about a fifth as singletons. The specimen sequenced was peripheral blood. The receptors were gathered from a woman aged 18-29 years with stable Graves' hyperthyroidism. Some clones in this sample may be carry-over from other donors' samples. Both conserved end residues are trimmed from each CDR3. Fields, in order: J gene, D gene, V gene, CDR3 protein. D genes are given only for firm matches.

TRBJ2-7,TRBD2,TRBV10-3,AISVAGGPYEQY
TRBJ2-7,-,TRBV6-2/TRBV6-3,ASRQELSAYEQY
TRBJ1-6,-,TRBV7-8,ASSEIWSSYNSPLH
TRBJ2-4,TRBD1,TRBV6-1,ASSEELDRGLRGDIKY
TRBJ1-2,-,TRBV11-2,ASSFLTSNYGYT
TRBJ2-5,-,TRBV7-2,ASLRQLEETQY
TRBJ2-2,TRBD2,TRBV6-1,ASISSAGGSGELF
TRBJ2-7,TRBD2,TRBV6-5,ASSYPSFGGSPYEQY
TRBJ1-1,TRBD1,TRBV11-2,ASSLVGSGTGNTEAF
TRBJ2-7,TRBD2,TRBV6-1,ASSGTSGSGYEQY
TRBJ1-3,-,TRBV4-2,ASSQDWGSSGNTIY
TRBJ1-3,-,TRBV12-3/TRBV12-4,ASSLGPYNTIY
TRBJ1-1,-,TRBV9,ASSVLAHRSMNTEAF
TRBJ1-1,-,TRBV27,ASSDSTVANTEAF
TRBJ2-7,TRBD1,TRBV30,AWSSPGQISYEQY
TRBJ2-5,TRBD1,TRBV29-1,SVDRVGETQY
TRBJ1-1,TRBD1,TRBV25-1,ASSQDRLEAF
TRBJ2-7,-,TRBV12-5,ASGLVMGYSYEQY